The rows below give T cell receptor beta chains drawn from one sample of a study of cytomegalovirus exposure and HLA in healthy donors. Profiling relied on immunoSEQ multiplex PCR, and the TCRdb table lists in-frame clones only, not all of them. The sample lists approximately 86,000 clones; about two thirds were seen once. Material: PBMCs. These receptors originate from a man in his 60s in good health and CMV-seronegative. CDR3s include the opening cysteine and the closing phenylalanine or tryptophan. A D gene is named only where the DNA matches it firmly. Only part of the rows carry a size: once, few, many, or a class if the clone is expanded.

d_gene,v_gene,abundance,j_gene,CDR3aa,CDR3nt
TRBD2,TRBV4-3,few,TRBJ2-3,CASSQDPSGGGSDTQYF,TGCGCCAGCAGCCAAGATCCCAGCGGGGGGGGATCAGATACGCAGTATTTT
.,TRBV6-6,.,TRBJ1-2,CATSGNNYGYTF,TGTGCTACTTCAGGAAACAACTATGGCTACACCTTC
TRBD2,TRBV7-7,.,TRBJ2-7,CASSPGRVVAGPNSYEQYF,TGTGCCAGCAGCCCAGGGAGGGTGGTAGCGGGGCCAAACTCCTACGAGCAGTACTTC
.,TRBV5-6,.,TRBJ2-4,CASSGRGARGIQYF,TGTGCCAGCAGCGGACGGGGGGCCCGGGGCATTCAGTACTTC
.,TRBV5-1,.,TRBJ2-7,CASSLGPRGTGSSYEQYF,TGCGCCAGCAGCTTGGGGCCCAGGGGTACAGGGAGCTCCTACGAGCAGTACTTC
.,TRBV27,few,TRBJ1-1,CASSLSIGVEAFF,TGTGCCAGCAGTTTATCGATCGGGGTTGAAGCTTTCTTT
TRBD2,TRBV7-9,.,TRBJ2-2,CASSGGGLTTGELFF,TGTGCCAGCAGCGGCGGGGGACTCACCACCGGGGAGCTGTTTTTT
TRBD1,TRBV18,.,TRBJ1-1,CASSPGQGAWMNTEAFF,TGTGCCAGCTCACCGGGACAGGGGGCATGGATGAACACTGAAGCTTTCTTT
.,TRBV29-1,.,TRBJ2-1,CSVGGQRDGEQFF,TGCAGCGTTGGTGGACAGAGGGACGGTGAGCAGTTCTTC
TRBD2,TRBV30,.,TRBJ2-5,CAWNSGGPQETQYF,TGTGCCTGGAACAGCGGGGGTCCCCAAGAGACCCAGTACTTC
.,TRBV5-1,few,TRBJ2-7,CASSFLTTNYEQYF,TGCGCCAGCAGCTTTCTGACTACGAACTACGAGCAGTACTTC
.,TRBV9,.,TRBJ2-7,CASSDGREQYF,TGTGCCAGCAGCGATGGTAGAGAGCAGTACTTC
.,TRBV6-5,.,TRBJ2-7,CASSYSVQGSYEQYF,TGTGCCAGCAGTTACTCGGTGCAGGGCTCCTACGAGCAGTACTTC
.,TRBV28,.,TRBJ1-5,CASSLSSQPQHF,TGTGCCAGCAGTTTATCCTCTCAGCCCCAGCATTTT